The TCR beta chain under discussion was sequenced for a study of blood T cell repertoires in COVID-19. The method was immunoSEQ multiplex PCR; TCRdb's version includes in-frame clones alone and lacks a portion of them. The sample holds around 200,000 clones, just under 90% seen once. The sample consisted of PBMCs or T cells enriched from blood (not recorded which). This receptor was identified in a man aged 25 to 45 who had recovered from COVID-19.

CDR3 sequence reads: CASSPGTSGYNEQFF. CDR3 DNA: TGTGCCAGCAGCCCCGGGACTAGCGGATACAATGAGCAGTTCTTC. The V gene is TRBV4-2, the J gene TRBJ2-1; 11 nucleotides match TRBD2. The junction had 3 bases not matched to a gene; V was cut back by 4 bases and J by 4 bases. This CDR3 spans 15 amino acids. Germline V lookup: CDR1 LGHNA, CDR2 YNFKEQ.